This T cell receptor beta chain appears in the sequencing data of a study of blood T cell repertoires in COVID-19. Study context: The origin of the acute and convalescent COVID-19 samples was the United States, Italy and Spain. From T cells, B-cell-depleted T cells, or PBMCs came the material, which was cDNA or gDNA.

This clone has a single count. Germline values: CDR1 SGHTA, CDR2 FQGNSA. Losses at the gene ends were 6 bases for V and 2 bases for J; bases not matched to a gene: 5. This CDR3 spans 14 amino acids. Original data processing: Estimation of nucleated cell counts was performed using reference gene primer amplification. Libraries were prepared by immunoSEQ multiplex PCR; TCRdb keeps only in-frame clonotypes and omits some of them. The V and J calls and clone size are taken from that table; D and trimming were inferred from the DNA. The data contain 110,000 to 150,000 clones, more than 80% of them singletons.

V and J are TRBV7-2 and TRBJ2-7; 9 bases match TRBD2. The source of this sequence is an older woman with active COVID-19. The sample consisted of peripheral blood. For the CDR3, the DNA is TGTGCCAGCAGTAAAGCGGGAGGCACCTACGAGCAGTACTTC. It specifies CASSKAGGTYEQYF.